A selection of T cell receptor beta chains follows, all from one sample in a study of blood T cell repertoires in COVID-19. Sequencing used immunoSEQ multiplex PCR; TCRdb keeps in-frame clones, though not all of them. The table has 55,000 to 75,000 clones, 73% seen once. The sample taken for sequencing was peripheral blood. These receptors came from a man aged 60 to 75 with acute or convalescent COVID-19. Both conserved end residues are part of each CDR3. A D gene is named only where the DNA matches it firmly. Clone size is shown for a subset of rows, as once, few, many or a class of expanded clone.

clone_size: -
v_call: TRBV15
j_call: TRBJ2-5
cdr3_length: 15
d_call: TRBD2
cdr3_aa: CATSRGSGNGETQYF
cdr3_nt: TGTGCCACCAGCAGAGGTAGCGGGAACGGGGAGACCCAGTACTTC

clone_size: -
v_call: TRBV30
j_call: TRBJ2-2
cdr3_length: 14
d_call: -
cdr3_aa: CAWKWGRNTGELFF
cdr3_nt: TGTGCCTGGAAATGGGGCCGGAACACCGGGGAGCTGTTTTTT

clone_size: few
v_call: TRBV12-3/TRBV12-4
j_call: TRBJ2-2
cdr3_length: 11
d_call: -
cdr3_aa: CASGEGGELFF
cdr3_nt: TGTGCCAGCGGCGAGGGCGGGGAGCTGTTTTTT

clone_size: -
v_call: TRBV3-1/TRBV3-2
j_call: TRBJ1-2
cdr3_length: 14
d_call: -
cdr3_aa: CASSLAAGVKSYTF
cdr3_nt: TGTGCCAGCAGCCTGGCTGCGGGGGTTAAGAGCTACACCTTC

clone_size: -
v_call: TRBV19
j_call: TRBJ2-3
cdr3_length: 15
d_call: -
cdr3_aa: CASSKVSGLTDTQYF
cdr3_nt: TGTGCCAGTAGTAAGGTATCTGGACTCACAGATACGCAGTATTTT

clone_size: many
v_call: TRBV9
j_call: TRBJ2-3
cdr3_length: 15
d_call: TRBD1
cdr3_aa: CASSGRGQGADTQYF
cdr3_nt: TGTGCCAGCAGCGGGCGCGGGCAGGGGGCAGATACGCAGTATTTT

clone_size: -
v_call: TRBV19
j_call: TRBJ1-5
cdr3_length: 17
d_call: TRBD1
cdr3_aa: CASTTLPYRGSNQPQHF
cdr3_nt: TGTGCCAGTACCACTCTACCTTACAGGGGGAGCAATCAGCCCCAGCATTTT

clone_size: -
v_call: TRBV12-3/TRBV12-4
j_call: TRBJ2-7
cdr3_length: 12
d_call: -
cdr3_aa: CASSFTSYEQYF
cdr3_nt: TGTGCCAGCAGTTTTACATCCTACGAGCAGTACTTC

clone_size: few
v_call: TRBV28
j_call: TRBJ1-6
cdr3_length: 15
d_call: -
cdr3_aa: CASSPPPGLGLPLHF
cdr3_nt: TGTGCCAGCAGTCCACCCCCGGGACTAGGGTTACCCCTCCACTTT

clone_size: -
v_call: TRBV6-5
j_call: TRBJ2-5
cdr3_length: 14
d_call: -
cdr3_aa: CASSPSFGGETQYF
cdr3_nt: TGTGCCAGCAGTCCGTCTTTCGGGGGAGAGACCCAGTACTTC

clone_size: -
v_call: TRBV11-2
j_call: TRBJ2-7
cdr3_length: 15
d_call: -
cdr3_aa: CASSLVGLGGVEQYF
cdr3_nt: TGTGCCAGCAGCTTAGTTGGGCTCGGAGGGGTCGAGCAGTACTTC

clone_size: -
v_call: TRBV5-1
j_call: TRBJ2-1
cdr3_length: 15
d_call: TRBD1
cdr3_aa: CASSLGQGASDEQFF
cdr3_nt: TGCGCCAGCAGCTTGGGACAGGGGGCTAGCGATGAGCAGTTCTTC

clone_size: -
v_call: TRBV19
j_call: TRBJ1-6
cdr3_length: 15
d_call: TRBD1
cdr3_aa: CASSDGQGARSPLHF
cdr3_nt: TGTGCCAGTAGTGACGGACAGGGGGCGCGATCACCCCTCCACTTT

clone_size: -
v_call: TRBV6-2/TRBV6-3
j_call: TRBJ2-5
cdr3_length: 14
d_call: -
cdr3_aa: CASSPGADQETQYF
cdr3_nt: TGTGCCAGCAGTCCCGGAGCGGACCAAGAGACCCAGTACTTC

clone_size: -
v_call: TRBV4-1
j_call: TRBJ1-4
cdr3_length: 18
d_call: -
cdr3_aa: CASSQEVRPVTAGEKLFF
cdr3_nt: TGCGCCAGCAGCCAAGAGGTCCGCCCGGTGACAGCAGGTGAAAAACTGTTTTTT

clone_size: -
v_call: TRBV11-2
j_call: TRBJ1-2
cdr3_length: 13
d_call: -
cdr3_aa: CASSPTANYGYTF
cdr3_nt: TGTGCCAGCAGCCCAACAGCTAACTATGGCTACACCTTC

clone_size: -
v_call: TRBV12-3/TRBV12-4
j_call: TRBJ2-1
cdr3_length: 12
d_call: TRBD1
cdr3_aa: CASSPQGDEQFF
cdr3_nt: TGTGCCAGCAGTCCCCAGGGGGATGAGCAGTTCTTC

clone_size: -
v_call: TRBV5-1
j_call: TRBJ1-4
cdr3_length: 15
d_call: -
cdr3_aa: CASSLSQGTFEKLFF
cdr3_nt: TGCGCCAGCAGCTTGTCTCAGGGGACCTTTGAAAAACTGTTTTTT

clone_size: -
v_call: TRBV19
j_call: TRBJ1-1
cdr3_length: 13
d_call: -
cdr3_aa: CASRGLQGTEAFF
cdr3_nt: TGTGCCAGTAGGGGTCTACAGGGCACTGAAGCTTTCTTT

clone_size: -
v_call: TRBV18
j_call: TRBJ1-3
cdr3_length: 17
d_call: -
cdr3_aa: CASSPSNPASSGNTIYF
cdr3_nt: TGTGCCAGCTCACCCAGTAATCCAGCGAGCTCTGGAAACACCATATATTTT

clone_size: -
v_call: TRBV9
j_call: TRBJ2-1
cdr3_length: 15
d_call: TRBD2
cdr3_aa: CASSVASGRHNEQFF
cdr3_nt: TGTGCCAGCAGCGTAGCTAGCGGACGCCACAATGAGCAGTTCTTC

clone_size: -
v_call: TRBV5-6
j_call: TRBJ1-6
cdr3_length: 19
d_call: -
cdr3_aa: CASSEQAVTLSSYNSPLHF
cdr3_nt: TGTGCCAGCAGCGAGCAAGCGGTTACACTAAGCTCCTATAATTCACCCCTCCACTTT

clone_size: -
v_call: TRBV13
j_call: TRBJ2-3
cdr3_length: 14
d_call: -
cdr3_aa: CASSSGSSTDTQYF
cdr3_nt: TGTGCCAGCAGCTCAGGCTCTAGCACAGATACGCAGTATTTT

clone_size: once
v_call: TRBV7-2
j_call: TRBJ2-4
cdr3_length: 13
d_call: -
cdr3_aa: CASSEERRGIQYF
cdr3_nt: TGTGCCAGCAGCGAAGAAAGAAGAGGCATTCAGTACTTC

clone_size: few
v_call: TRBV6-5
j_call: TRBJ2-5
cdr3_length: 12
d_call: -
cdr3_aa: CASSYSKETQYF
cdr3_nt: TGTGCCAGCAGTTACTCTAAAGAGACCCAGTACTTC

clone_size: -
v_call: TRBV7-9
j_call: TRBJ1-5
cdr3_length: 15
d_call: -
cdr3_aa: CASSLAVNSNQPQHF
cdr3_nt: TGTGCCAGCAGCTTGGCAGTCAATAGCAATCAGCCCCAGCATTTT

clone_size: -
v_call: TRBV5-3
j_call: TRBJ2-7
cdr3_length: 13
d_call: TRBD1
cdr3_aa: CAGDSTSSYEQYF
cdr3_nt: TGTGCCGGGGACAGTACGAGCTCCTACGAGCAGTACTTC

clone_size: -
v_call: TRBV5-1
j_call: TRBJ2-6
cdr3_length: 18
d_call: TRBD2
cdr3_aa: CASSPGTSLYSGANVLTF
cdr3_nt: TGCGCCAGCAGCCCCGGGACTAGTCTTTACTCTGGGGCCAACGTCCTGACTTTC

clone_size: -
v_call: TRBV25-1
j_call: TRBJ1-5
cdr3_length: 14
d_call: -
cdr3_aa: CASSPFSGNQPQHF
cdr3_nt: TGTGCCAGCAGCCCCTTCAGCGGCAATCAGCCCCAGCATTTT

clone_size: -
v_call: TRBV7-9
j_call: TRBJ2-5
cdr3_length: 13
d_call: -
cdr3_aa: CASSLPVQETQYF
cdr3_nt: TGTGCCAGCAGCTTACCCGTCCAAGAGACCCAGTACTTC

clone_size: -
v_call: TRBV19
j_call: TRBJ2-3
cdr3_length: 14
d_call: TRBD2
cdr3_aa: CASRPSGRKDTQYF
cdr3_nt: TGTGCCAGTCGACCTAGCGGGAGGAAGGATACGCAGTATTTT

clone_size: few
v_call: TRBV10-2
j_call: TRBJ2-3
cdr3_length: 17
d_call: TRBD2
cdr3_aa: CASSVTSGILSTDTQYF
cdr3_nt: TGCGCCAGCAGTGTGACTAGCGGGATTTTAAGCACAGATACGCAGTATTTT

clone_size: -
v_call: TRBV29-1
j_call: TRBJ1-6
cdr3_length: 14
d_call: TRBD1
cdr3_aa: CSAYAGTGVSPLHF
cdr3_nt: TGCAGCGCCTACGCCGGGACAGGGGTTTCACCCCTCCACTTT

clone_size: -
v_call: TRBV5-4
j_call: TRBJ2-3
cdr3_length: 14
d_call: -
cdr3_aa: CASSSRQFTDTQYF
cdr3_nt: TGTGCCAGCAGCTCCCGACAGTTCACAGATACGCAGTATTTT

clone_size: -
v_call: TRBV6-5
j_call: TRBJ2-3
cdr3_length: 15
d_call: TRBD2
cdr3_aa: CASSWTSGNADTQYF
cdr3_nt: TGTGCCAGCAGTTGGACTAGCGGGAACGCAGATACGCAGTATTTT

clone_size: -
v_call: TRBV10-1
j_call: TRBJ2-7
cdr3_length: 15
d_call: -
cdr3_aa: CASSDGGAGSYEQYF
cdr3_nt: TGCGCCAGCAGTGACGGCGGGGCGGGCTCCTACGAGCAGTACTTC

clone_size: -
v_call: TRBV30
j_call: TRBJ2-1
cdr3_length: 18
d_call: -
cdr3_aa: CAWSEFRRLEFSSSEQFF
cdr3_nt: TGTGCCTGGAGTGAATTTAGGCGGCTAGAGTTTAGTAGTAGTGAGCAGTTCTTC

clone_size: once
v_call: TRBV6-5
j_call: TRBJ2-3
cdr3_length: 13
d_call: -
cdr3_aa: CASSYVGADTQYF
cdr3_nt: TGTGCCAGCAGTTACGTCGGAGCGGATACGCAGTATTTT

clone_size: -
v_call: TRBV6-1
j_call: TRBJ1-1
cdr3_length: 11
d_call: -
cdr3_aa: CATEGNTEAFF
cdr3_nt: TGTGCCACGGAGGGGAACACTGAAGCTTTCTTT

clone_size: once
v_call: TRBV7-9
j_call: TRBJ1-2
cdr3_length: 14
d_call: TRBD1
cdr3_aa: CASTPTGDNYGYTF
cdr3_nt: TGTGCCAGCACCCCGACAGGGGATAACTATGGCTACACCTTC

clone_size: -
v_call: TRBV6-4
j_call: TRBJ2-1
cdr3_length: 15
d_call: TRBD1
cdr3_aa: CASSDRLTGVDEQFF
cdr3_nt: TGTGCCAGCAGTGACCGGTTGACAGGGGTGGATGAGCAGTTCTTC